The TCR beta chain described here comes from a study of cytomegalovirus exposure and HLA in healthy donors. Broader study findings: Prediction of most subjects' HLA-A and HLA-B alleles by TCR beta sequences was reportedly accurate. The likely explanation for a cluster of highly shared sequence variants was sequencing artifact. Fewer than 200 TCR beta chains were listed as cytomegalovirus-associated.

While unrecorded immune exposures were likely, the donors were nominally healthy when sampled. As regards this clone: The target antigen is unknown.

V lost 1 base, J lost 4 bases, and 10 bases lay in between. The CDR3 sequence is 14 residues long. Per the germline V gene, CDR1 is LNHDA and CDR2 is SQIVND (reference sequence). Researchers ran the PCR with 60 Vbeta and 13 Jbeta primers. Assay used: immunoSEQ multiplex PCR; TCRdb lists only in-frame clones, some missing. The repertoire holds approximately 130,000 clones, with approximately 64% as singletons. The chain couples TRBV19 to TRBJ1-2; TRBD1 is a possible D gene (5 bases). Sequences were obtained from PBMCs. This sequence was found in a woman aged 40 to 49 in good health and CMV-seronegative. CDR3 sequence: CASSIGRALYGYTF. The CDR3 DNA reads TGTGCCAGTAGTATAGGCAGGGCCCTCTATGGCTACACCTTC.